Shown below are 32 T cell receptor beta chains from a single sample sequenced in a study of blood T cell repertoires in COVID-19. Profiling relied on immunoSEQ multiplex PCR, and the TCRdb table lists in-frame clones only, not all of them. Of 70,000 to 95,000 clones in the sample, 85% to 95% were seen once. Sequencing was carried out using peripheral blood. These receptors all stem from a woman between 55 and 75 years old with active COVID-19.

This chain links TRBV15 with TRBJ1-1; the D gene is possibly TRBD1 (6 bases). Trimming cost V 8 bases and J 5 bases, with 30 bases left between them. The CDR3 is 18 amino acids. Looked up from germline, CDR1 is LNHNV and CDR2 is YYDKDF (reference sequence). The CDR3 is CATCPFGEGQGSLTEAFF. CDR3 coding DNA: TGTGCCACCTGTCCATTCGGCGAGGGGCAGGGGAGTTTGACTGAAGCTTTCTTT.

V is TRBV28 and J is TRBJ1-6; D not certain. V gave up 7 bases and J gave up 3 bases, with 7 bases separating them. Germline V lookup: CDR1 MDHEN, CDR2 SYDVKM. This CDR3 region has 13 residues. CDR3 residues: CASTSYYNSPLHF. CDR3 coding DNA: TGTGCCAGCACCTCTTACTATAATTCACCCCTCCACTTT.

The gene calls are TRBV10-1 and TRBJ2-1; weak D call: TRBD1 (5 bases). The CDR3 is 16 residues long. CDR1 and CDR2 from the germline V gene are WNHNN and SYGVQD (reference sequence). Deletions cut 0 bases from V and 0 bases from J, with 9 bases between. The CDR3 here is CASSESGASSYNEQFF. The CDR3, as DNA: TGCGCCAGCAGTGAGTCTGGGGCGAGCTCCTACAATGAGCAGTTCTTC.

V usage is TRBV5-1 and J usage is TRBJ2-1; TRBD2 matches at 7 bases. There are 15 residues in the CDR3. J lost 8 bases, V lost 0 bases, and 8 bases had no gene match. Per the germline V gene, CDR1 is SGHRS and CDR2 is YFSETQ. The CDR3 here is CASSLGSRTRDEQFF. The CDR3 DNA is TGCGCCAGCAGCTTGGGCTCAAGGACTAGAGATGAGCAGTTCTTC.

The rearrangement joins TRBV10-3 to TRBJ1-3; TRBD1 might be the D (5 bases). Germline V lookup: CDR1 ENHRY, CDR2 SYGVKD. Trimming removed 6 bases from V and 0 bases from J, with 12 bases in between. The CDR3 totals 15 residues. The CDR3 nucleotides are TGTGCCATCAGCGCGACAGTGTTCTCTGGAAACACCATATATTTT. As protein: CAISATVFSGNTIYF.

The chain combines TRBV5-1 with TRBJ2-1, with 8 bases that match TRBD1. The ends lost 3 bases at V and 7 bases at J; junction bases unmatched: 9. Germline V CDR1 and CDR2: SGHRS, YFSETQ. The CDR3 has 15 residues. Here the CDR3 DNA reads TGCGCCAGCAGCTCTCTGGACAGGGTGAGAAATGAGCAGTTCTTC. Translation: CASSSLDRVRNEQFF.

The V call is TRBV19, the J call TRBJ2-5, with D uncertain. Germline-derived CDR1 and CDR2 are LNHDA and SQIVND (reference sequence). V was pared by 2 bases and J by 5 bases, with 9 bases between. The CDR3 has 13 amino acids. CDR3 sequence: CASSIPGGETQYF. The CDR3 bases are TGTGCCAGTAGTATACCAGGTGGGGAGACCCAGTACTTC.

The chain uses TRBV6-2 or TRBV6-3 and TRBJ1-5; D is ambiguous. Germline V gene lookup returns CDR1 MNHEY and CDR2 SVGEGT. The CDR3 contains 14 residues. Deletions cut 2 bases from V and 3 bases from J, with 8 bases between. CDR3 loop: CASSYSLTNQPQHF. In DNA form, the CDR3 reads TGTGCCAGCAGTTACAGCCTTACCAATCAGCCCCAGCATTTT.

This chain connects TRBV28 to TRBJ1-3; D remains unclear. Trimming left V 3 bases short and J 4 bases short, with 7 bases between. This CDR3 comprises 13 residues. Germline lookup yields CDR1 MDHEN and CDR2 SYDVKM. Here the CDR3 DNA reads TGTGCCAGCAGTTTTCTCTCCGGAAACACCATATATTTT. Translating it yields CASSFLSGNTIYF. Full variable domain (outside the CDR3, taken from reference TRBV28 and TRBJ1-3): DVKVTQSSRYLVKRTGEKVFLECVQDMDHENMFWYRQDPGLGLRLIYFSYDVKMKEKGDIPEGYSVSREKKERFSLILESASTNQTSMYLCASSFLSGNTIYFGEGSWLTVV.

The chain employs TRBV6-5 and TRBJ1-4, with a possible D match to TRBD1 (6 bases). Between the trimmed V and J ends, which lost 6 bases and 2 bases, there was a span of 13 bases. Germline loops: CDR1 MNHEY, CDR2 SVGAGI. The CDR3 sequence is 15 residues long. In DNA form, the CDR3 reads TGTGCCAGCAGATATACAGGGAGCACTAATGAAAAACTGTTTTTT. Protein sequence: CASRYTGSTNEKLFF.

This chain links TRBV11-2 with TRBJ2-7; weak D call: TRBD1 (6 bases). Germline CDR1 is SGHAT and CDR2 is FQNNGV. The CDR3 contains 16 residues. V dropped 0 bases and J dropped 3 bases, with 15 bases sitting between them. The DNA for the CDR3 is TGTGCCAGCAGCTTAGATGTTGAGACAGGAATCTACGAGCAGTACTTC. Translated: CASSLDVETGIYEQYF.

The CDR3 DNA follows: TGCGCCAGCAGCTTGGCCGGGAGGGAGGATACGCAGTATTTT. Translated, it gives CASSLAGREDTQYF. The genes are TRBV5-1 and TRBJ2-3; the match to TRBD2 covers 8 bases. The CDR3 has 14 amino acids. Germline V gene sequence: CDR1 SGHRS, CDR2 YFSETQ. V dropped 0 bases and J dropped 6; count of bases not matched to a gene: 3.

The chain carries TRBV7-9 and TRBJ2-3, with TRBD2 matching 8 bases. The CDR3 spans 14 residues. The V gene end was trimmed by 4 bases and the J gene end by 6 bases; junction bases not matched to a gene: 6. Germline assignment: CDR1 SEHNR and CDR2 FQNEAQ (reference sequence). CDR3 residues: CASSWAGGRDTQYF. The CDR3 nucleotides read TGTGCCAGCAGCTGGGCGGGAGGAAGGGATACGCAGTATTTT.

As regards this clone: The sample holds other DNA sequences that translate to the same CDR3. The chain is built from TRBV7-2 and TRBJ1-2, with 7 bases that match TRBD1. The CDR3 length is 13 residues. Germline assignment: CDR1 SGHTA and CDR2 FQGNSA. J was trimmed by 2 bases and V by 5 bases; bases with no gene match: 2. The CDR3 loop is CASSPDRNYGYTF. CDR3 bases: TGTGCCAGCAGCCCGGACAGGAACTATGGCTACACCTTC. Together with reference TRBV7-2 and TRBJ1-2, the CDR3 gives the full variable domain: GAGVSQSPSNKVTEKGKDVELRCDPISGHTALYWYRQSLGQGLEFLIYFQGNSAPDKSGLPSDRFSAERTGGSVSTLTIQRTQQEDSAVYLCASSPDRNYGYTFGSGTRLTVV.

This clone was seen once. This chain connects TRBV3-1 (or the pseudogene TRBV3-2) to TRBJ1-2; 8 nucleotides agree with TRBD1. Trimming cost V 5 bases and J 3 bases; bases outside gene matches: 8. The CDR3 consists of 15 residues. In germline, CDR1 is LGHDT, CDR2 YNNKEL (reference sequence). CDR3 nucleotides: TGTGCCAGCAGCGACGGGACAGGAATCTACTATGGCTACACCTTC. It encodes CASSDGTGIYYGYTF.

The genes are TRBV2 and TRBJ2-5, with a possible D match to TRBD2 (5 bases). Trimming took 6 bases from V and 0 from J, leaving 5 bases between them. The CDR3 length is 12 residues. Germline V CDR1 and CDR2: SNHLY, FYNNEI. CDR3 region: CASRRDQETQYF. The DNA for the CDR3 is TGTGCCAGCAGGCGGGACCAAGAGACCCAGTACTTC.

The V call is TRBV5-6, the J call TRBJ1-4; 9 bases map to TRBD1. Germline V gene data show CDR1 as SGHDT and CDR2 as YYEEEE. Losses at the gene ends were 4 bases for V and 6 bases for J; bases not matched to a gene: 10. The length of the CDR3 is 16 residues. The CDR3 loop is CASSRGQGRRDEKLFF. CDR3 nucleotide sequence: TGTGCCAGCAGCCGGGGACAGGGCCGGAGGGATGAAAAACTGTTTTTT.

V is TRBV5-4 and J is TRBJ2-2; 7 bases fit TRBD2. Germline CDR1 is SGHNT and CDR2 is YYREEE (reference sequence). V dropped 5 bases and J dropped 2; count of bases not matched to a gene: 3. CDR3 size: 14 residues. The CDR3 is CASRWDYNTGELFF. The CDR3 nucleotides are TGTGCCAGCAGGTGGGACTATAACACCGGGGAGCTGTTTTTT.

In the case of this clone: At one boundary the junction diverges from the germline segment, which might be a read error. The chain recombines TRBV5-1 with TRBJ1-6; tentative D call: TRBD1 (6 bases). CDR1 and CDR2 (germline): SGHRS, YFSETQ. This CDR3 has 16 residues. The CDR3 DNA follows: TGCGCCAGCGGCTTGGATAGGACAGAATATAATTCACCCCTCCACTTT. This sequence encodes CASGLDRTEYNSPLHF.

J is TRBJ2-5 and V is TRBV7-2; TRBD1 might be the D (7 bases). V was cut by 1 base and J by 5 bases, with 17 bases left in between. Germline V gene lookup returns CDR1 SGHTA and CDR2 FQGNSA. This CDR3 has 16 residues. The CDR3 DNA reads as TGTGCCAGCAGCTTAGTGACAGGGAGGAGTTCGGAGACCCAGTACTTC. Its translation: CASSLVTGRSSETQYF.

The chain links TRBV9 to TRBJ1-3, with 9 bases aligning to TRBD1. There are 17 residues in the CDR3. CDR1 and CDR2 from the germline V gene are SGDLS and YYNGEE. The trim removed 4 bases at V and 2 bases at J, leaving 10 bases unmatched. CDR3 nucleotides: TGTGCCAGCAGCCCAACATCGGGGGACAGGGCTGGAAACACCATATATTTT. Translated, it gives CASSPTSGDRAGNTIYF.

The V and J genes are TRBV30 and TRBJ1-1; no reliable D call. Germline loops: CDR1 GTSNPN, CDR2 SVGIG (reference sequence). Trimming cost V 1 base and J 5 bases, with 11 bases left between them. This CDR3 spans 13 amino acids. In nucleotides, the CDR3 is TGTGCCTGGAGTGCATTCCGAGGGACTGAAGCTTTCTTT. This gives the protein CAWSAFRGTEAFF.

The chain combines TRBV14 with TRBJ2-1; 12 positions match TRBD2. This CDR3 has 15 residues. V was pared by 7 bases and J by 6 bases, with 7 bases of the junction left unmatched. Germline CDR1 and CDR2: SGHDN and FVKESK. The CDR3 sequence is CASNEGLAGFNEQFF. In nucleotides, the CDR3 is TGTGCCAGCAATGAGGGACTAGCGGGTTTCAATGAGCAGTTCTTC.

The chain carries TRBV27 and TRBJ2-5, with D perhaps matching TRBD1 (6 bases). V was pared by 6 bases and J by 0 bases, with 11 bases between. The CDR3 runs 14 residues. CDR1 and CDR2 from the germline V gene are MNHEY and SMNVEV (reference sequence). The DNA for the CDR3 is TGTGCCAGCAGAAAAGGACAGAACCAAGAGACCCAGTACTTC. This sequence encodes CASRKGQNQETQYF.

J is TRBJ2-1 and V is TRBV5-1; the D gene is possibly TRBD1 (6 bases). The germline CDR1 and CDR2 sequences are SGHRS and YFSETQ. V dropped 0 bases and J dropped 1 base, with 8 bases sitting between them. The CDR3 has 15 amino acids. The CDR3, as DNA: TGCGCCAGCAGCTTGGAAGGGGGATCCTACAATGAGCAGTTCTTC. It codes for CASSLEGGSYNEQFF.

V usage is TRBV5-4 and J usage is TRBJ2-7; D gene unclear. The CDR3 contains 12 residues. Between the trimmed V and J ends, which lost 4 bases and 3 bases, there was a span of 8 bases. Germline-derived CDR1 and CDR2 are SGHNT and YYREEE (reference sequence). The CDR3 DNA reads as TGTGCCAGCAGCAATTCACACTACGAGCAGTACTTC. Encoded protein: CASSNSHYEQYF.

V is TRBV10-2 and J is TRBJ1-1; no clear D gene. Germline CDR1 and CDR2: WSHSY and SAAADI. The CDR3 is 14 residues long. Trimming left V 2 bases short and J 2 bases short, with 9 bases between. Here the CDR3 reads CASSEMGSNTEAFF. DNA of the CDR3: TGCGCCAGCAGTGAGATGGGCTCCAACACTGAAGCTTTCTTT.

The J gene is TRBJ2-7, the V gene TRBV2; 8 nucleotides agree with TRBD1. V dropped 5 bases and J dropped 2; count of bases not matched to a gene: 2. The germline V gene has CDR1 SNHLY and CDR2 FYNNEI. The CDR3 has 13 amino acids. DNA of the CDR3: TGTGCCAGCAGTCGGACAGGGACCTACGAGCAGTACTTC. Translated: CASSRTGTYEQYF.

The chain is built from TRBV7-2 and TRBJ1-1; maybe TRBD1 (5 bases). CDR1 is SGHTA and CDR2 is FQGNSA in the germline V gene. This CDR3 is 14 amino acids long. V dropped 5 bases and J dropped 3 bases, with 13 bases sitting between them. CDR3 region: CASSRQGGHTEAFF. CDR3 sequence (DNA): TGTGCCAGCAGCCGCCAGGGAGGGCACACTGAAGCTTTCTTT.

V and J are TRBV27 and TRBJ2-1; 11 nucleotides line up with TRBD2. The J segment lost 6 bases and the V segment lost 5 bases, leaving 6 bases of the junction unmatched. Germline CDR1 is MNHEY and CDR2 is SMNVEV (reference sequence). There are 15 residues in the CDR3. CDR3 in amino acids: CASSIGTSGVNEQFF. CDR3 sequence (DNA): TGTGCCAGCAGTATTGGGACTAGCGGCGTCAATGAGCAGTTCTTC.

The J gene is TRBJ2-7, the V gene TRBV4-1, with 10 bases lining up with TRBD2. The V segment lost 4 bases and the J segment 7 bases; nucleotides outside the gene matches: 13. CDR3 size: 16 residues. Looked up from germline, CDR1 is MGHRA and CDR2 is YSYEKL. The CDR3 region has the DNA TGCGCCAGCAGCCGGTGGAAGCGGGAGGGCCGAGAAGAGCAGTACTTC. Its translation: CASSRWKREGREEQYF.

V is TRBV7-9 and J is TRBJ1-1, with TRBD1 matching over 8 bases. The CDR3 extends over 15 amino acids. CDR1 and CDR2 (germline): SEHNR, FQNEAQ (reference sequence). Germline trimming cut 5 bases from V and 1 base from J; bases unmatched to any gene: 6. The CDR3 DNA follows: TGTGCCAGCAGCCTAACCGGGACAGGGAACACTGAAGCTTTCTTT. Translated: CASSLTGTGNTEAFF.